One and the same sample provided the 3 T cell receptor beta chains below, sequenced in a study of cytomegalovirus exposure and HLA in healthy donors. The PCR contained 60 Vbeta and 13 Jbeta primers. Here immunoSEQ multiplex PCR was the method, and the copy in TCRdb shows in-frame clones only, minus some. The data contain 160,000 or so clones, around three quarters of them singletons. Sequenced sample: PBMCs. Receptor source: a woman in her forties in good health and CMV-seronegative.

This clone was seen just once. The chain has TRBV2 and TRBJ2-3; 7 positions match TRBD2. Trimming took 8 bases from V and 0 from J; bases not matched to a gene: 8. Germline lookup yields CDR1 SNHLY and CDR2 FYNNEI. The CDR3 sequence is 15 residues long. The CDR3 DNA reads as TGTGCCAGCTCCGGACTAGTGGTTAGCACAGATACGCAGTATTTT. Its translation: CASSGLVVSTDTQYF.

J is TRBJ2-7 and V is TRBV29-1; D unresolved. The CDR3 has 14 residues. The germline V gene encodes CDR1 SQVTM and CDR2 ANQGSEA. V lost 4 bases and J 0 bases, leaving 13 bases between the germline ends. This chain's CDR3 is CSVVRQEDSYEQYF. CDR3 nucleotide sequence: TGCAGCGTTGTACGCCAGGAAGACTCCTACGAGCAGTACTTC.

The chain recombines TRBV30 with TRBJ1-1; D gene uncertain. The CDR3 is 12 amino acids. Germline assignment: CDR1 GTSNPN and CDR2 SVGIG (reference sequence). Trimming cost V 3 bases and J 6 bases, with 11 bases left between them. The CDR3 sequence is CAWSPSRSEAFF. Written as DNA, the CDR3 is TGTGCCTGGAGCCCGAGCAGGTCTGAAGCTTTCTTT.